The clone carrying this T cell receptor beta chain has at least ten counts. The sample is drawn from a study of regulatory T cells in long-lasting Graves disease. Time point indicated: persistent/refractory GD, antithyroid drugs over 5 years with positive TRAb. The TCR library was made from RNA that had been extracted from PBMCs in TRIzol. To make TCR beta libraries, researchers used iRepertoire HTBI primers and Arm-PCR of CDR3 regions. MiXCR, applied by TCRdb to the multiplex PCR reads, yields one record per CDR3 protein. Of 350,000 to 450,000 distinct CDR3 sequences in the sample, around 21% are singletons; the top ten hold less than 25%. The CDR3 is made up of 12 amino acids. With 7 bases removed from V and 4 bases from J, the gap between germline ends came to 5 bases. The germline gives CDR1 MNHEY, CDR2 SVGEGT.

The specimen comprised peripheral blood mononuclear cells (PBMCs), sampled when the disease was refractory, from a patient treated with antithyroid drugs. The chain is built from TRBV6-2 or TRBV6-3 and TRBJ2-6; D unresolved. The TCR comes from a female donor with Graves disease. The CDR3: CASKRGANVLTF. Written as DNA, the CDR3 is TGTGCCAGCAAGCGAGGGGCCAACGTCCTGACTTTC.